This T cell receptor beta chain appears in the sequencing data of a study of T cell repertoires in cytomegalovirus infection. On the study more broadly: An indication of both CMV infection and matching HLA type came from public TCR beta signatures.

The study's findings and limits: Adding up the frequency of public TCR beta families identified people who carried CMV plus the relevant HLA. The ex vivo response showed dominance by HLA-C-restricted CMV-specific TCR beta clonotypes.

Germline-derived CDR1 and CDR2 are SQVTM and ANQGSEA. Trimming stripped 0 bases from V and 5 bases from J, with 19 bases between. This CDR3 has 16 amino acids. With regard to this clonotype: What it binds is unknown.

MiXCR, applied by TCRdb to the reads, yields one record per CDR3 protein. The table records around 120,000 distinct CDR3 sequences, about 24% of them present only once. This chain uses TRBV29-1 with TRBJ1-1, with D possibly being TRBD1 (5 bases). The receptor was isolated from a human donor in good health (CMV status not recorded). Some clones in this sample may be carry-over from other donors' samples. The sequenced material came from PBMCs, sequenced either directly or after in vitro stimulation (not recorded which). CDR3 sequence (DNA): TGCAGCGTTGAAGATCTGAAAGGGGCCTCGAGTACTGAAGCTTTCTTT. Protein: CSVEDLKGASSTEAFF.